A selection of T cell receptor beta chains follows, all from one sample in a study of blood T cell repertoires in COVID-19. The protocol was immunoSEQ multiplex PCR, while the TCRdb copy is restricted to in-frame clones and leaves out a portion. The sample carries 95,000 to 150,000 clones, roughly 85% recorded once. The sequenced sample was peripheral blood. These TCRs come from a middle-aged man with acute or convalescent COVID-19. Both conserved end residues are part of each CDR3. The D gene is left open where the match is weak. Expanded clones are given a class, and other clones once, few, many or no size at all.

TGCAGCGTCGAAACAGGGGGTAACACTGAAGCTTTCTTT	CSVETGGNTEAFF	NA	TRBD1	TRBV29-1	TRBJ1-1
TGTGCCAGCAGTTACTCGAAAACTAGCGGTGCCTACGAGCAGTACTTC	CASSYSKTSGAYEQYF	NA	TRBD2	TRBV6-5	TRBJ2-7
TGTGCCAGCAGCCAACTTTACGAGCAGTACTTC	CASSQLYEQYF	NA	NA	TRBV3-1/TRBV3-2	TRBJ2-7
TGTGCCAGCAGCTCCTCCACTAGCGGGAGAGGGAATACGCAGTATTTT	CASSSSTSGRGNTQYF	NA	TRBD2	TRBV11-3	TRBJ2-3
TGTGCCAGCAGCTTGGATGCTGGACAGGTCGGTGAAGCTTTCTTT	CASSLDAGQVGEAFF	NA	TRBD1	TRBV5-6	TRBJ1-1
TGTGCCAGCAGTCTCCGGGACACCTACTACAATGAGCAGTTCTTC	CASSLRDTYYNEQFF	NA	NA	TRBV5-6	TRBJ2-1
TGTGCCAGCAGTCGGACAGGGCACGAGCAGTACTTC	CASSRTGHEQYF	NA	TRBD1	TRBV27	TRBJ2-7
TGCAGCGGGGTTCCCGGACTGGTTCAAGAGACCCAGTACTTC	CSGVPGLVQETQYF	NA	NA	TRBV29-1	TRBJ2-5
TGTGCCAGCAGCTTAGAGAAAGCGGTTTTTTCACCCCTCCACTTT	CASSLEKAVFSPLHF	NA	NA	TRBV11-2	TRBJ1-6
TGCGCCAGCACCGGTACTAGTTTATCCGGGGAGCTGTTTTTT	CASTGTSLSGELFF	NA	NA	TRBV5-1	TRBJ2-2
TGTGCCAGCAGCATGGCGACAGACACTGAAGCTTTCTTT	CASSMATDTEAFF	NA	NA	TRBV9	TRBJ1-1
TGTGCCAGTAGTACCGTTCGGGACAGGGATCAGCCCCAGCATTTT	CASSTVRDRDQPQHF	NA	TRBD1	TRBV19	TRBJ1-5
TGTGCCAGCAGCTTAGTCTCTTTGGGGGGCACTGAAGCTTTCTTT	CASSLVSLGGTEAFF	NA	NA	TRBV7-9	TRBJ1-1
TGCAGCGTGGATTTGGGGCTCGGCTACACCTTC	CSVDLGLGYTF	NA	NA	TRBV29-1	TRBJ1-2
TGTGCCAGCAGTCGGACGGACTCCTCCTATGGCTACACCTTC	CASSRTDSSYGYTF	NA	NA	TRBV11-1	TRBJ1-2
TGTGCCAGCAGTGACAGGGGGAACACCATATATTTT	CASSDRGNTIYF	few	TRBD1	TRBV6-1	TRBJ1-3
TGTGCCAGCAGCATTACAGGGGGTCGGGACTATGGCTACACCTTC	CASSITGGRDYGYTF	few	TRBD1	TRBV7-2	TRBJ1-2
TGCGCCAGCAAACTAGCGGGAGTGGATACGCAGTATTTT	CASKLAGVDTQYF	NA	TRBD2	TRBV5-1	TRBJ2-3
TGTGCCAGCAGTCACTACCCGGACACCTTATCGTATTTT	CASSHYPDTLSYF	NA	NA	TRBV12-3/TRBV12-4	TRBJ2-3
TGTGCCAGCAGCTTGCTAACTAGCGGGAGGGCCATAAATGAGCAGTTCTTC	CASSLLTSGRAINEQFF	once	TRBD2	TRBV5-6	TRBJ2-1
TGCGCCAGCAGCCCAGGATTAGATCCTAGCAATCAGCCCCAGCATTTT	CASSPGLDPSNQPQHF	NA	NA	TRBV5-1	TRBJ1-5
TGTGCCAGCAGCTTAGAGATGCGCAGGGGCTACACCTTC	CASSLEMRRGYTF	NA	NA	TRBV7-2	TRBJ1-2
TGTGCCACCAGCAGAGACAGGGGGCGATTCAACGAGCAGTACTTC	CATSRDRGRFNEQYF	NA	TRBD1	TRBV15	TRBJ2-7
TGCAGCGTTGAATTGAGTAACACTGAAGCTTTCTTT	CSVELSNTEAFF	NA	NA	TRBV29-1	TRBJ1-1
TGTGCCAGCAGCTTAGTGAACTCCCTCTCCTACAATGAGCAGTTCTTC	CASSLVNSLSYNEQFF	NA	NA	TRBV7-8	TRBJ2-1
TGTGCCAGCAGTCCTTTTACAGAGAGCAATCAGCCCCAGCATTTT	CASSPFTESNQPQHF	NA	NA	TRBV6-5	TRBJ1-5
TGTGCCAGCAGCTTAGGCGGGACCGGGGAGCTGTTTTTT	CASSLGGTGELFF	NA	NA	TRBV7-9	TRBJ2-2
TGTGCCTGGAGGAGGTGGAACACTGAAGCTTTCTTT	CAWRRWNTEAFF	NA	NA	TRBV30	TRBJ1-1
TGTGCCATCCCAAGCGGTCGAGAGAGCTATGGCTACACCTTC	CAIPSGRESYGYTF	NA	NA	TRBV10-3	TRBJ1-2
TGTGCCAGCAGACCGGGACTAGCGGGATGGGGTGAGCAGTTCTTC	CASRPGLAGWGEQFF	NA	TRBD2	TRBV2	TRBJ2-1
TGTGCCAGCAGTGAGGTCGGTATTGGTAATTCACCCCTCCACTTT	CASSEVGIGNSPLHF	NA	NA	TRBV6-4	TRBJ1-6
TGTGCCAGCAGCGACGAGCGGGGGTCAGATACGCAGTATTTT	CASSDERGSDTQYF	NA	TRBD2	TRBV7-3	TRBJ2-3
TGCGCCAGCAGTGAGGGACTAGGGACCGGGGAGCTGTTTTTT	CASSEGLGTGELFF	NA	TRBD2	TRBV10-2	TRBJ2-2
TGTGCCAGCAGTTTATCGGGGGGGATAGCTCGCTCCTACGAGCAGTACTTC	CASSLSGGIARSYEQYF	NA	TRBD2	TRBV27	TRBJ2-7
TGTGCCAGCAGGGAACCCCGGGGGAAGACGGGCAACACCATATATTTT	CASREPRGKTGNTIYF	few	NA	TRBV6-1	TRBJ1-3
TGCGCCAGCAGCCATTCCGAAGGGGGGGATCAGCCCCAGCATTTT	CASSHSEGGDQPQHF	NA	NA	TRBV4-1	TRBJ1-5
TGTGCCAGCAGCACTGGGACAGTCCGCGGCTACACCTTC	CASSTGTVRGYTF	NA	TRBD1	TRBV5-4	TRBJ1-2
TGTGCCAGCAGTGCCGGGGGGACAGGGGGCGTTATCACTGAAGCTTTCTTT	CASSAGGTGGVITEAFF	NA	TRBD1	TRBV9	TRBJ1-1
TGCGCCAGCAGCCAAGAGAGTGGGCATCAGCCCCAGCATTTT	CASSQESGHQPQHF	NA	NA	TRBV4-1	TRBJ1-5
TGTGCCAGTAGCGGGGCAACGAACACCGGGGAGCTGTTTTTT	CASSGATNTGELFF	once	TRBD2	TRBV3-1/TRBV3-2	TRBJ2-2
TGTGCCATCAGTGAGGGTGGGACAGCTTCTTACGAGCAGTACTTC	CAISEGGTASYEQYF	NA	TRBD1	TRBV10-3	TRBJ2-7
TGTGCCAGCAGCGTCAACCCCTCGTCAGGGGGCGTCACCGGGGAGCTGTTTTTT	CASSVNPSSGGVTGELFF	NA	TRBD1	TRBV9	TRBJ2-2
TGTGCCAGCATGGGGAGGCGGGGCCTCCAAGAGACCCAGTACTTC	CASMGRRGLQETQYF	NA	NA	TRBV6-5	TRBJ2-5
TGTGCCAGCAGCCAAGGAGACTACAATGAGCAGTTCTTC	CASSQGDYNEQFF	NA	NA	TRBV3-1/TRBV3-2	TRBJ2-1
TGTGCCAGTAGTCTACTGCCTAGGGGGCAAGATGAGCAGTTCTTC	CASSLLPRGQDEQFF	NA	TRBD1	TRBV19	TRBJ2-1
TGTGCCAGCAGCCAAACCGGGACAGGGGGCCGATATGGCTACACCTTC	CASSQTGTGGRYGYTF	NA	TRBD1	TRBV14	TRBJ1-2
TGTGCCAGCAGTGAAGTAGTCGGGGTCTATGGCTACACCTTC	CASSEVVGVYGYTF	NA	NA	TRBV2	TRBJ1-2
TGTGCCAGAAGCCGGGACAGCCGAGGGCCCTCCAATGAGCAGTTCTTC	CARSRDSRGPSNEQFF	NA	NA	TRBV7-5	TRBJ2-1
TGTGCCAGCAGCCCCATCGACAGGGGCAATTCACCCCTCCACTTT	CASSPIDRGNSPLHF	once	TRBD1	TRBV11-1	TRBJ1-6
TGTGCCAGCAGCGCCCTAGCGAGTAGCTCCTACGAGCAGTACTTC	CASSALASSSYEQYF	NA	NA	TRBV7-2	TRBJ2-7
TGTGCCAGCAGCGCCGAACCGGGGATGAACACTGAAGCTTTCTTT	CASSAEPGMNTEAFF	NA	NA	TRBV5-5	TRBJ1-1
TGTGCCAGCAGTCAAGGACAGCCCTTACTAAACTATGGCTACACCTTC	CASSQGQPLLNYGYTF	once	NA	TRBV6-1	TRBJ1-2
TGTGCCAGCAGCGTAGGAAGCGGGACGGATGAGCAGTTCTTC	CASSVGSGTDEQFF	NA	TRBD2	TRBV9	TRBJ2-1
TGTGCCAGCAGAAAACCGGGGGTTTTCGGTAATGAGCAGTTCTTC	CASRKPGVFGNEQFF	NA	NA	TRBV2	TRBJ2-1